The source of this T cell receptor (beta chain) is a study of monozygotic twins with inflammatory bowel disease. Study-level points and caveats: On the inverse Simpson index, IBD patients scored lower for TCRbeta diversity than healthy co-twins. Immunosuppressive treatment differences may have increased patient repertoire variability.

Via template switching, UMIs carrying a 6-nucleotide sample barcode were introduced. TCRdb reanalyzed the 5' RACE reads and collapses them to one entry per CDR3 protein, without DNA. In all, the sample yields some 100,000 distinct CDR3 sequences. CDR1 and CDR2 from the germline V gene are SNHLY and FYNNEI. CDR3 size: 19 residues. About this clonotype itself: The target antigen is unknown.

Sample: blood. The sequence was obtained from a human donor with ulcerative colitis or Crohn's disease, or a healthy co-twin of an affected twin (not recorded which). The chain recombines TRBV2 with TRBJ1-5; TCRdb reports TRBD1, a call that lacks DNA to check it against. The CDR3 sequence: CASSEAMDRGLGSNQPQHF.